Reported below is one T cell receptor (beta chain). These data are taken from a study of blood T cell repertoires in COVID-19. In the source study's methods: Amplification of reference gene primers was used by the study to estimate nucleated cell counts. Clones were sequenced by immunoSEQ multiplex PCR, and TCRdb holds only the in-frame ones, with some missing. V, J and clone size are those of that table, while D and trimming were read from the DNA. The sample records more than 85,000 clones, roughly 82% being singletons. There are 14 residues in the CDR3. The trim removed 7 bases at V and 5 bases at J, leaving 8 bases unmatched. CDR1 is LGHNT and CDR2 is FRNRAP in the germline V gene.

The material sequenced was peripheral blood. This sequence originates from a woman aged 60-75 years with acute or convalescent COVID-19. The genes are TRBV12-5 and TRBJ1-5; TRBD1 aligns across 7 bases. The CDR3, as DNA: TGTGCTAGTGCGACAGGGTTAAGCTATCAGCCCCAGCATTTT. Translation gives CASATGLSYQPQHF.